Below are 6 T cell receptor beta chains sequenced from a single sample in a study of vaccination and CD4 T cells after COVID-19. The Oncomine TCR Beta short-read assay sequenced DNA from cultured CD4+ T cells. MiXCR was run by TCRdb on the PCR reads, yielding one entry per CDR3 protein. The sample includes about 22,000 distinct CDR3 sequences, about 30% seen only once; the top ten take about an eighth. As to treatment: roughly 11-day PBMC culture with coronavirus spike peptide pools or control peptides (ViraFEST assay). For these receptors, no antigen is known. Sequencing was carried out using cultured CD4+ T cells from blood. The receptors stem from a human donor with COVID-19.

The rearrangement joins TRBV7-2 to TRBJ2-4; D perhaps matches TRBD1 (6 bases). Germline V gene data show CDR1 as SGHTA and CDR2 as FQGNSA. Deletions cut 5 bases from V and 0 bases from J, with 14 bases between. The CDR3 consists of 16 residues. The DNA of the CDR3 is TGTGCCAGCAGCCAAGGACAGAATTTAGCCAAAAACATTCAGTACTTC. This encodes CASSQGQNLAKNIQYF.

This chain uses TRBV7-8 with TRBJ2-5, with D possibly TRBD2 on 5 matching bases. The germline V and J ends were trimmed by 5 bases and 5 bases, with 18 bases remaining between them. The germline CDR1 and CDR2 sequences are SGHVS and FQNEAQ. The length of the CDR3 is 15 residues. The CDR3 here is CASSPGSGMVETQYF. As DNA, the CDR3 is TGTGCCAGCAGCCCCGGTTCGGGGATGGTGGAGACCCAGTACTTC.

The chain is built from TRBV11-2 and TRBJ2-1; 12 positions agree with TRBD2. Germline assignment: CDR1 SGHAT and CDR2 FQNNGV. The CDR3 covers 16 residues. With V trimmed by 5 bases and J by 7 bases, 9 bases remained unmatched. CDR3 amino acids: CASSPSLAGGGNEQFF. The CDR3 DNA sequence: TGTGCCAGCAGCCCCTCTCTAGCGGGGGGGGGTAATGAGCAGTTCTTC. Full variable domain (missing parts from reference TRBV11-2 and TRBJ2-1): EAGVAQSPRYKIIEKRQSVAFWCNPISGHATLYWYQQILGQGPKLLIQFQNNGVVDDSQLPKDRFSAERLKGVDSTLKIQPAKLEDSAVYLCASSPSLAGGGNEQFFGPGTRLTVL.

This clonotype was counted only a few times. The chain couples TRBV19 to TRBJ1-2; D may be TRBD1 (6 bases). Trimming took 5 bases from V and 2 from J, leaving 18 bases between them. This CDR3 contains 16 residues. Per the germline V gene, CDR1 is LNHDA and CDR2 is SQIVND (reference sequence). CDR3 in amino acids: CASSSGSTGKNYGYTF. CDR3 nucleotide sequence: TGTGCCAGTAGTTCTGGGTCAACAGGGAAGAACTATGGCTACACCTTC.

The chain couples TRBV27 to TRBJ2-5, with D tentatively TRBD1 or TRBD2 (5 bases each). Germline values: CDR1 MNHEY, CDR2 SMNVEV (reference sequence). Trimming left V 8 bases short and J 5 bases short, with 15 bases between. The CDR3 runs 13 residues. CDR3: CASSPEGTETQYF. The CDR3 DNA reads TGTGCCAGCTCCCCTGAAGGGACGGAGACCCAGTACTTC.

The rearrangement links TRBV20-1 to TRBJ2-5, with 9 bases that match TRBD1. The CDR3 sequence is 15 residues long. J gave up 5 bases and V 4 bases, and 11 bases lay outside the gene matches. The germline V gene encodes CDR1 DFQATT and CDR2 SNEGSKA (reference sequence). DNA of the CDR3: TGCAGTGCTAACGGCGGGACAGGGAAAAGTGAGACCCAGTACTTC. It translates to CSANGGTGKSETQYF.